Listed below are T cell receptor beta chains from one sample, sequenced in a study of blood T cells in healthy people across ages. TCRdb itself ran the 5' RACE reads through MiXCR, one entry per CDR3 protein. The sample includes 1,500,000 or so distinct CDR3 sequences, around 40% of them seen just once. The sequencing sample was made of blood. The receptors were gathered from a woman aged 18-29 years in good health. The CDR3 runs from the conserved cysteine through the conserved F or W. A D gene is named only where the DNA matches it firmly. Some rows mark clone size as missing; the rest say once, few, many or name a class of expanded clone.

V: TRBV20-1; D: TRBD2; size: few; J: TRBJ2-3; DNA: TGCAGTGCCACGGGACTAGCGGGACAAGAAGATACGCAGTATTTT; CDR3: CSATGLAGQEDTQYF
V: TRBV29-1; D: NA; size: NA; J: TRBJ2-1; DNA: TGCAGCGTAACGGAGGAGTTCTACAATGAGCAGTTCTTC; CDR3: CSVTEEFYNEQFF
V: TRBV27; D: NA; size: few; J: TRBJ2-7; DNA: TGTGCCAGCCACAAGGGGTCCGAGCAGTACTTC; CDR3: CASHKGSEQYF
V: TRBV7-9; D: NA; size: NA; J: TRBJ1-2; DNA: TGTGCCAGCAGCCTCACCCTGACAGGCTATGGCTACACCTTC; CDR3: CASSLTLTGYGYTF
V: TRBV11-2; D: NA; size: few; J: TRBJ1-4; DNA: TGTGCCAGCAGCTTAGGAGGGCTGGAAAAACTGTTTTTT; CDR3: CASSLGGLEKLFF
V: TRBV29-1; D: NA; size: few; J: TRBJ1-1; DNA: TGCAGCGTTGAAGCACAGGGCCGGCCTGAAGCTTTCTTT; CDR3: CSVEAQGRPEAFF
V: TRBV29-1; D: NA; size: NA; J: TRBJ1-1; DNA: TGCAGCGCTTTATTTGACAATTTGGGGAACACTGAAGCTTTCTTT; CDR3: CSALFDNLGNTEAFF
V: TRBV7-2; D: TRBD2; size: NA; J: TRBJ2-3; DNA: TGTGCCAGCAGCTTAAAGCACGGGGGGGAAGATACGCAGTATTTT; CDR3: CASSLKHGGEDTQYF
V: TRBV4-2; D: NA; size: NA; J: TRBJ1-2; DNA: TGTGCCAGCAGCCAAGATTGGGGGGATCACTATGGCTACACCTTC; CDR3: CASSQDWGDHYGYTF
V: TRBV27; D: NA; size: few; J: TRBJ1-5; DNA: TGTGCCAGCAGTTTAAGTCGAAATGGCAATCAGCCCCAGCATTTT; CDR3: CASSLSRNGNQPQHF
V: TRBV18; D: NA; size: NA; J: TRBJ1-2; DNA: TGTGCCAGCTCACCACCGATCGGTTACGGCTACACCTTC; CDR3: CASSPPIGYGYTF
V: TRBV7-9; D: NA; size: NA; J: TRBJ2-1; DNA: TGTGCCAGCAGCTTAGTAGTGGCTCCTCGGTACAATGAGCAGTTCTTC; CDR3: CASSLVVAPRYNEQFF
V: TRBV12-3/TRBV12-4; D: NA; size: NA; J: TRBJ2-3; DNA: TGTGCCAGCAGGGACACCCTCCCCACAGATACGCAGTATTTT; CDR3: CASRDTLPTDTQYF
V: TRBV4-1; D: NA; size: few; J: TRBJ2-1; DNA: TGCGCCAGCAGCCAAGATTGGCTTGAGCAGTTCTTC; CDR3: CASSQDWLEQFF
V: TRBV7-9; D: TRBD2; size: few; J: TRBJ2-1; DNA: TGTGCCAGCAGGCCGGGACTAGCGGAGCCGAGCTCCTACAATGAGCAGTTCTTC; CDR3: CASRPGLAEPSSYNEQFF
V: TRBV30; D: NA; size: few; J: TRBJ2-3; DNA: TGTGCCTGGAGTGGCCACTGGGCCCACACAGATACGCAGTATTTT; CDR3: CAWSGHWAHTDTQYF
V: TRBV15; D: NA; size: many; J: TRBJ2-6; DNA: TGTGCCACCAGCAAGGACGGGGGCGTCGCCAACGTCCTGACTTTC; CDR3: CATSKDGGVANVLTF
V: TRBV6-1; D: TRBD2; size: many; J: TRBJ2-5; DNA: TGTGCCAGCAGTGAACTAGCGGGGGGGCAAGAGACCCAGTACTTC; CDR3: CASSELAGGQETQYF
V: TRBV4-3; D: NA; size: many; J: TRBJ1-4; DNA: TGCGCCAGCAGCTTCGGGGGCGGGACGGCTGAAAAACTGTTTTTT; CDR3: CASSFGGGTAEKLFF
V: TRBV14; D: TRBD2; size: NA; J: TRBJ2-5; DNA: TGTGCCAGCAGCCAAGTTTGGACTAGCAGCAAAGAGACCCAGTACTTC; CDR3: CASSQVWTSSKETQYF
V: TRBV29-1; D: TRBD1; size: NA; J: TRBJ1-2; DNA: TGCAGCGTTTACATACAGGGGCTCTATGGCTACACCTTC; CDR3: CSVYIQGLYGYTF
V: TRBV27; D: TRBD2; size: NA; J: TRBJ2-1; DNA: TGTGCCAGCAGTTTATCGGGACTAGTAACCAATGAGCAGTTCTTC; CDR3: CASSLSGLVTNEQFF
V: TRBV18; D: NA; size: few; J: TRBJ1-4; DNA: TGTGCCAGCTCTCTGGACATTGGACGGGGTAATGAAAAACTGTTTTTT; CDR3: CASSLDIGRGNEKLFF
V: TRBV28; D: TRBD1; size: NA; J: TRBJ1-5; DNA: TGTGCCAGCAGCCTAACAGGGGCGTTCAATCAGCCCCAGCATTTT; CDR3: CASSLTGAFNQPQHF
V: TRBV20-1; D: NA; size: NA; J: TRBJ2-1; DNA: TGCAGTGCTAGAGATGTAACAGGCTTCAATGAGCAGTTCTTC; CDR3: CSARDVTGFNEQFF
V: TRBV6-2/TRBV6-3; D: TRBD2; size: NA; J: TRBJ2-1; DNA: TGTGCCAGCAGTTACTTGGGACTAGTAAGTTTAAATGAGCAGTTCTTC; CDR3: CASSYLGLVSLNEQFF
V: TRBV4-1; D: NA; size: few; J: TRBJ1-2; DNA: TGCGCCAGCAGCCTACCAGGGTACTACACCTTC; CDR3: CASSLPGYYTF
V: TRBV19; D: NA; size: NA; J: TRBJ2-1; DNA: TGTGCCAGTAGTGACGGAGTTGGCAATGAGCAGTTCTTC; CDR3: CASSDGVGNEQFF